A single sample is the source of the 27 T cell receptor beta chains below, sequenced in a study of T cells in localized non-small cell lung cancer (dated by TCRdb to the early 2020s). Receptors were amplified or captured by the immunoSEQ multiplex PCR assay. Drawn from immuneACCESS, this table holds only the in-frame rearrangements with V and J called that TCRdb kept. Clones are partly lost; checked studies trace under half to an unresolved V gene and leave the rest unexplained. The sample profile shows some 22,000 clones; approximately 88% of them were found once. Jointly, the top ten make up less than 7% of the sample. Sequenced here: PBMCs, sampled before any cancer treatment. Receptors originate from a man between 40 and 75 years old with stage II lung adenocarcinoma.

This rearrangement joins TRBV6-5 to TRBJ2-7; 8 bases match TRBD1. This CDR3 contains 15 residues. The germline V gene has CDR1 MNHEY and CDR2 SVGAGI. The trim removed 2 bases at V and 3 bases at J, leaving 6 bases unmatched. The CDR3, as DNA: TGTGCCAGCAGTTACCGGAGACAGGGGATCTACGAGCAGTACTTC. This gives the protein CASSYRRQGIYEQYF.

CDR3 sequence (DNA): TGTGCCAGCAGTGACAGCGGGCGACTAGCGCGGTCCTACGAGCAGTACTTC. This gives the protein CASSDSGRLARSYEQYF. The chain couples TRBV6-4 to TRBJ2-7, with 8 bases that match TRBD2. V shed 2 bases and J 1 base; nucleotides not matched to a gene: 10. This CDR3 has 17 amino acids. Germline-derived CDR1 and CDR2 are MRHNA and SNTAGT.

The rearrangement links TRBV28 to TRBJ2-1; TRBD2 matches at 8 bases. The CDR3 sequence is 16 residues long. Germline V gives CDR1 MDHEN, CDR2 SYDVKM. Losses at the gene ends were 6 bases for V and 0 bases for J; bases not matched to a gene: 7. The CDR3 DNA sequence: TGTGCCAGCAGCCCAGTGAGCGGGAGCTCCTACAATGAGCAGTTCTTC. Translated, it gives CASSPVSGSSYNEQFF.

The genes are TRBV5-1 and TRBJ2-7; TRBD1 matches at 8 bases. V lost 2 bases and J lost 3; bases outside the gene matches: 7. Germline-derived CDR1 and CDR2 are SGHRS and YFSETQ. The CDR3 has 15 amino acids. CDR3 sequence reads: CASSLGAGGNYEQYF. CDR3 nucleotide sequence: TGCGCCAGCAGCTTAGGGGCAGGGGGCAACTACGAGCAGTACTTC.

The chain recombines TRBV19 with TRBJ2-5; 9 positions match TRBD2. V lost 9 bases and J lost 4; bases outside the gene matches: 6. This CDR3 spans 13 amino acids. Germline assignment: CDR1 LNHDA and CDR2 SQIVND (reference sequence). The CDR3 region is CARSSGAGETQYF. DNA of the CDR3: TGTGCCAGATCTAGCGGGGCAGGAGAGACCCAGTACTTC.

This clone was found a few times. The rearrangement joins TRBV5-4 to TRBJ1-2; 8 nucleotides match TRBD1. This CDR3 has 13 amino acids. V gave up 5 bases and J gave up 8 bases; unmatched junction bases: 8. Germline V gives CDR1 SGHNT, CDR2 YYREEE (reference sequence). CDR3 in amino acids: CASRSAGGDGYTF. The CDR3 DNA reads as TGTGCCAGCAGGTCCGCAGGGGGCGACGGCTACACCTTC.

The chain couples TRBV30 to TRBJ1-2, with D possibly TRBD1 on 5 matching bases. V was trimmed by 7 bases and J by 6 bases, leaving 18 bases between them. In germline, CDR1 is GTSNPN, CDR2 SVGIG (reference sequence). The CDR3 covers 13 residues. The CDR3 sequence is CAFRGPPGNGYTF. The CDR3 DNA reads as TGTGCCTTCCGGGGACCGCCGGGTAATGGCTACACCTTC.

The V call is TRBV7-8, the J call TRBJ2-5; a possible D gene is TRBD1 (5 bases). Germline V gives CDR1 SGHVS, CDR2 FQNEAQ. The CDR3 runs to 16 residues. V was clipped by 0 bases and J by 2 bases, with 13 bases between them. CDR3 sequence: CASSLAGAPGQETQYF. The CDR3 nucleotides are TGTGCCAGCAGCTTAGCAGGGGCGCCAGGACAAGAGACCCAGTACTTC.

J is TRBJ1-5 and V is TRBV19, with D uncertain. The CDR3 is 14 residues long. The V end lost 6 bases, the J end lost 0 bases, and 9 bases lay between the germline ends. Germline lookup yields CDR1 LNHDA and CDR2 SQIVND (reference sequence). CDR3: CASRTGNSNQPQHF. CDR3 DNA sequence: TGTGCCAGTAGAACGGGAAATAGCAATCAGCCCCAGCATTTT.

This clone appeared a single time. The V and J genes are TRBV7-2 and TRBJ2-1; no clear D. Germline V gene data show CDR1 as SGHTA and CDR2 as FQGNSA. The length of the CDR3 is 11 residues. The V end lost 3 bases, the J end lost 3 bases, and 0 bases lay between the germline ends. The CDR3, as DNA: TGTGCCAGCAGCTTCTACAATGAGCAGTTCTTC. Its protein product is CASSFYNEQFF.

CDR3 nucleotide sequence: TGCAGTCCCCCCACTGAAGCTTTCTTT. This sequence encodes CSPPTEAFF. This chain connects TRBV29-1 to TRBJ1-1; no definite D call. CDR1 and CDR2 from the germline V gene are SQVTM and ANQGSEA. The CDR3 spans 9 residues.

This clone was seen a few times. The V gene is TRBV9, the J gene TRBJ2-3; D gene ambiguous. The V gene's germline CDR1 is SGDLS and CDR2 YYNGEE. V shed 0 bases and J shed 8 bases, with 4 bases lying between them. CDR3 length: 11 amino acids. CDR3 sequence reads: CASSVEATQYF. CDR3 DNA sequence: TGTGCCAGCAGCGTAGAGGCTACGCAGTATTTT.

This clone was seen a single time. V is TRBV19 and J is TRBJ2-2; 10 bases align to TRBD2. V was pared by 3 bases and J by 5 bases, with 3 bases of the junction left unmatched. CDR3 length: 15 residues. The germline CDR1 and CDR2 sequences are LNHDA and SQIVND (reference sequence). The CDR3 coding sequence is TGTGCCAGTAGTATCGGACTAGCGGTAACCGGGGAGCTGTTTTTT. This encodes CASSIGLAVTGELFF.

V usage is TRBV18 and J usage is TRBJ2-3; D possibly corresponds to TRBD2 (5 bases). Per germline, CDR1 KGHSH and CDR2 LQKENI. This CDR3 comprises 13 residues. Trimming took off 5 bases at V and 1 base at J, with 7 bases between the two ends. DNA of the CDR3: TGTGCCAGCTCAACCGGGGGCACAGATACGCAGTATTTT. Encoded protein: CASSTGGTDTQYF.

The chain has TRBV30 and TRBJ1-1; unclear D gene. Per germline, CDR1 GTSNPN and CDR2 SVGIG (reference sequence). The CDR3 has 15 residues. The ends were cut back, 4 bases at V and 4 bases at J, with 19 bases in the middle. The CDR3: CAWTPRSGGFTEAFF. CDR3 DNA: TGTGCCTGGACCCCTAGGTCGGGAGGATTCACTGAAGCTTTCTTT.

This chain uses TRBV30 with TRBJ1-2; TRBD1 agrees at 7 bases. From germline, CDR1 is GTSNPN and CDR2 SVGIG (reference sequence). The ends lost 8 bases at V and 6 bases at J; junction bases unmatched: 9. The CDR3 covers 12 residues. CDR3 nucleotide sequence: TGTGCCCGTATAGTACAGGGGCATGGCTACACCTTC. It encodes CARIVQGHGYTF.

CDR3 region: CASSDGTSGVDTQYF. In DNA form, the CDR3 reads TGTGCCAGCTCAGACGGGACTAGCGGGGTGGATACGCAGTATTTT. The chain is built from TRBV18 and TRBJ2-3; 13 positions agree with TRBD2. This CDR3 is built from 15 residues. Germline CDR1 reads KGHSH; CDR2 reads LQKENI. Trimming at V came to 5 bases and at J to 6 bases, leaving 5 bases not matched to a gene.

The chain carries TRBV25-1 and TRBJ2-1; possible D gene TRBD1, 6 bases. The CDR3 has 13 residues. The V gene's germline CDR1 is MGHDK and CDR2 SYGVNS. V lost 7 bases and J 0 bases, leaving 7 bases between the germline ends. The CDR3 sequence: CASNRDSYNEQFF. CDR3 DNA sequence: TGTGCCAGCAACAGGGACTCCTACAATGAGCAGTTCTTC.

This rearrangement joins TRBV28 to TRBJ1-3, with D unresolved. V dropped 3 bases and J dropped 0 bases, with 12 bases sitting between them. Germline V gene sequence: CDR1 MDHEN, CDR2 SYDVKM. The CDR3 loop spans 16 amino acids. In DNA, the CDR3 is TGTGCCAGCAGTTTCTACAGTCTCAGCTCTGGAAACACCATATATTTT. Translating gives CASSFYSLSSGNTIYF. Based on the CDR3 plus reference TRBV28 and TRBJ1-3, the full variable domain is DVKVTQSSRYLVKRTGEKVFLECVQDMDHENMFWYRQDPGLGLRLIYFSYDVKMKEKGDIPEGYSVSREKKERFSLILESASTNQTSMYLCASSFYSLSSGNTIYFGEGSWLTVV.

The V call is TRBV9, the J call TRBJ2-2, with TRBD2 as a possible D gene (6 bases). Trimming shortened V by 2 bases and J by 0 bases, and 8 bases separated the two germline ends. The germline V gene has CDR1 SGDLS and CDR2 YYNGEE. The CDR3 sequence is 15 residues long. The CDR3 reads CASSVGGANTGELFF. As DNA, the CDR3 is TGTGCCAGCAGCGTGGGGGGAGCGAACACCGGGGAGCTGTTTTTT.

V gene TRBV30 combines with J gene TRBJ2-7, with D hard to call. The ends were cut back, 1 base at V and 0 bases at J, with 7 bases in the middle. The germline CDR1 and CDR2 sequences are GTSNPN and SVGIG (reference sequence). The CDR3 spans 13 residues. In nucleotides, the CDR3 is TGTGCCTGGAGTGCCGGTCTCTCCTACGAGCAGTACTTC. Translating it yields CAWSAGLSYEQYF.

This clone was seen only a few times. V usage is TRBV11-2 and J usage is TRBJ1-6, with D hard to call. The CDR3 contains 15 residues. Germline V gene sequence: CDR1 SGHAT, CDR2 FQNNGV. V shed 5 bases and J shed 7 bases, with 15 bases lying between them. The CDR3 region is CASSLHGEVNSPLHF. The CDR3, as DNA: TGTGCCAGCAGCCTCCATGGGGAGGTAAATTCACCCCTCCACTTT.

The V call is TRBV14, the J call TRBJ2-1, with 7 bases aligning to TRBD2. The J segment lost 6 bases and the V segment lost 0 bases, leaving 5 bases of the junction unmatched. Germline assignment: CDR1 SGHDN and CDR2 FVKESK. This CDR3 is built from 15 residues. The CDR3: CASSQDRTRANEQFF. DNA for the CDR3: TGTGCCAGCAGCCAAGATAGGACTAGAGCCAATGAGCAGTTCTTC. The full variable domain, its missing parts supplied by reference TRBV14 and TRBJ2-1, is EAGVTQFPSHSVIEKGQTVTLRCDPISGHDNLYWYRRVMGKEIKFLLHFVKESKQDESGMPNNRFLAERTGGTYSTLKVQPAELEDSGVYFCASSQDRTRANEQFFGPGTRLTVL.

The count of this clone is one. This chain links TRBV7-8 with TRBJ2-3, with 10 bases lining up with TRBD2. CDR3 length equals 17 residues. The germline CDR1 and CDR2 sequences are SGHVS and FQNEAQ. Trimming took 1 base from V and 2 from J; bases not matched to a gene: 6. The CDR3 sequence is CASSLGASGGLTDTQYF. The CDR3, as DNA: TGTGCCAGCAGCTTAGGGGCTAGCGGGGGTCTCACAGATACGCAGTATTTT.

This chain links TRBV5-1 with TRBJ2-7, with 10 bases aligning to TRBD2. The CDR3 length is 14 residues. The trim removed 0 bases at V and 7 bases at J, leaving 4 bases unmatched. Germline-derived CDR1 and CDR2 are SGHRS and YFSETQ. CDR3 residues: CASSLGLAGEEQYF. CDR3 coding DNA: TGCGCCAGCAGCTTGGGGCTAGCGGGGGAAGAGCAGTACTTC.

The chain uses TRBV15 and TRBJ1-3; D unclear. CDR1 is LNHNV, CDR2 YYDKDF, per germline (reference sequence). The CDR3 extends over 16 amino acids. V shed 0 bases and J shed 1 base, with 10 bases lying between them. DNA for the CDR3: TGTGCCACCAGCAGAGATAACGTATGGTCTGGAAACACCATATATTTT. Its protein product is CATSRDNVWSGNTIYF.

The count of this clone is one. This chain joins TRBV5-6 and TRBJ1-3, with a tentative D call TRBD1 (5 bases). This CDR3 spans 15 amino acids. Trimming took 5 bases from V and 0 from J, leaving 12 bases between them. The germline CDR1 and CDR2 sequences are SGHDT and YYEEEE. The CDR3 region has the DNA TGTGCCAGCAGGGCTCGGGGCCGCTCTGGAAACACCATATATTTT. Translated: CASRARGRSGNTIYF.